These 4 T cell receptor beta chains came from one sample sequenced in a study of CD8 T cells in ankylosing spondylitis. MiXCR, run by TCRdb on the 5' RACE reads, gives a single entry per CDR3 protein. Here the sample spans 240,000 or so distinct CDR3 sequences, about 9.1% being singletons. The sequenced sample consisted of blood, either unsorted or a sorted T cell fraction (not recorded which). Receptors were obtained from a male donor with ankylosing spondylitis or in good health (not recorded which).

This clonotype has only a few counts. V and J are TRBV11-2 and TRBJ2-5; a weak D match, TRBD2 (7 bases). V was shortened by 1 base and J by 2 bases, with 14 bases between the two germline ends. Germline V lookup: CDR1 SGHAT, CDR2 FQNNGV. There are 16 residues in the CDR3. CDR3 sequence (DNA): TGTGCCAGCAGCTTAGGGGCGGGGGCAAGTCAAGAGACCCAGTACTTC. This translates into CASSLGAGASQETQYF.

This clonotype was observed a few times. The rearrangement uses TRBV20-1 and TRBJ2-5, with 9 positions matching TRBD2. V gave up 5 bases and J gave up 5 bases; unmatched junction bases: 6. CDR1 DFQATT and CDR2 SNEGSKA come from the germline V gene (reference sequence). This CDR3 has 13 residues. The CDR3 nucleotides are TGCAGTGCTCGAGGGACTAGCAAGGAGACCCAGTACTTC. Amino acids: CSARGTSKETQYF.

The V gene is TRBV30, the J gene TRBJ2-7; TRBD1 matches at 8 bases. Germline V gene data show CDR1 as GTSNPN and CDR2 as SVGIG (reference sequence). J lost 6 bases, V lost 5 bases, and 15 bases had no gene match. This CDR3 has 15 residues. The CDR3: CAWVGDRGIRSEQYF. The CDR3 DNA sequence: TGTGCCTGGGTGGGCGACAGGGGAATTCGATCCGAGCAGTACTTC.

This clonotype was seen ten or more times. The CDR3 coding sequence is TGTGCCAGCAGCGCGTCCCGTCGGGGCTACACCTTC. Encoded protein: CASSASRRGYTF. This rearrangement joins TRBV7-9 to TRBJ1-2; D unresolved. Germline V gene data show CDR1 as SEHNR and CDR2 as FQNEAQ (reference sequence). The CDR3 is 12 amino acids. Trimming shortened V by 5 bases and J by 8 bases, and 12 bases separated the two germline ends.